This T cell receptor (beta chain) emerged from a study of cytomegalovirus exposure and HLA in healthy donors. Turning to the study itself: Earlier sequencing of about 179 million T cells yielded roughly 100 million unique TCR beta sequences. Points from the study as a whole: Immune exposure information available was restricted to CMV serostatus. Upon later analysis, HLA-associated TCR beta chains proved more clonally expanded than other, equally common chains.

The CDR3 totals 13 residues. CDR1 is MNHEY and CDR2 is SVGAGI in the germline V gene. The ends were cut back, 4 bases at V and 4 bases at J, with 10 bases in the middle. Regarding this clone: Its antigen is not identified.

Researchers ran the PCR with 60 Vbeta and 13 Jbeta primers. Some clones are missing from TCRdb's copy, which holds only in-frame ones; the method was immunoSEQ multiplex PCR. The sample shows about 150,000 clones, 80% to 90% of them seen only once. This receptor was identified in a woman aged 40 to 55 in good health and CMV-seropositive. Source material: PBMCs. The V and J genes are TRBV6-5 and TRBJ1-1; perhaps TRBD1 as D (5 bases). CDR3: CASSFGGRTEAFF. The CDR3, as DNA: TGTGCCAGCAGTTTCGGGGGTCGCACTGAAGCTTTCTTT.